The rows below give T cell receptor beta chains drawn from one sample of a study of identical twins. One entry per CDR3 protein, called by TCRdb with MiXCR from the 5' RACE reads. The sample records some 600,000 distinct CDR3 sequences, around 7.5% being singletons. The same sample was also used in a study of yellow fever vaccine responses in identical twins.

The sample comprised PBMCs. The receptors come from a woman between 18 and 29 years old in good health. CDR3s leave out the opening cysteine and the closing phenylalanine or tryptophan.

TRBV29-1	TRBJ1-1	SVTPGNTEAF
TRBV28	TRBJ1-4	ASRPRDRVTVLKLF
TRBV12-3/TRBV12-4	TRBJ1-1	ASSLYEGMATEAF
TRBV7-2	TRBJ2-1	ASSLESIEQF
TRBV28	TRBJ1-1	ASRAGYKNTEAF
TRBV6-1	TRBJ2-1	ASSPFGGGLLNEQF
TRBV24-1	TRBJ2-1	ATSVTYNEQF
TRBV12-3/TRBV12-4	TRBJ2-1	ASSPPGLAGGGEQF
TRBV6-6	TRBJ2-3	ASSPLGRDTQY
TRBV2	TRBJ2-4	ATGTRGAKNIQY
TRBV7-8	TRBJ2-1	ASSLVGGAGRDEQF
TRBV3-1	TRBJ2-2	ASSQEGVGGELF
TRBV20-1	TRBJ2-7	SARGLENYEQY
TRBV27	TRBJ1-4	ASSPRGRGEKLF
TRBV11-2	TRBJ2-1	ASSLGGSYSEQF
TRBV27	TRBJ2-3	ASSLVGAGTDTQY
TRBV20-1	TRBJ2-3	SATRGLATDTQY
TRBV12-3/TRBV12-4	TRBJ2-7	ASSRGLGYEQY
TRBV27	TRBJ2-1	ASTPRGSPYNEQF
TRBV12-3/TRBV12-4	TRBJ2-7	ATRDSTYEQY
TRBV11-2	TRBJ2-4	ASSLGLALAKNIQY
TRBV5-1	TRBJ1-1	ASSLGLRGSSSEAF
TRBV9	TRBJ2-7	ASSVDAGGPREQY
TRBV28	TRBJ1-2	ASSSPQGADYGYT
TRBV20-1	TRBJ2-2	SAQTSGVTGELF
TRBV6-1	TRBJ2-1	ASRSVLAGENNEQF
TRBV24-1	TRBJ2-2	ATSDHPNTGELF
TRBV29-1	TRBJ2-5	SVEFLPLGTKETQY
TRBV7-2	TRBJ1-4	ASSLITAEKLF
TRBV5-1	TRBJ2-5	ASSLTEETQY
TRBV28	TRBJ2-6	ASSSKYLAGGSSGANVLT
TRBV12-3/TRBV12-4	TRBJ2-7	ASSDRDRRYEQY
TRBV24-1	TRBJ1-2	ATSDLDSSYGYT
TRBV20-1	TRBJ1-1	SARDLNRGRNTEAF
TRBV20-1	TRBJ2-7	SANQLFIDYEQY
TRBV29-1	TRBJ1-4	SVAWGSENEKLF
TRBV6-5	TRBJ1-1	ASSWDRGRSEAF
TRBV6-1	TRBJ2-3	ASSATYSAGTDTQY
TRBV20-1	TRBJ2-2	SARDWATTAGELF
TRBV27	TRBJ2-5	ASSLRRGGETQY
TRBV5-1	TRBJ1-2	ASSLGQGVYGYT